This T cell receptor (beta chain) came from a study of T cell responses to AZD1222 COVID-19 vaccine (TCRdb year 2021). Describing the broader study: A total of 233 trial participants underwent TCR sequencing, of whom 207 received two doses of AZD1222 and about 26 received two doses of the MenACWY control vaccine. Trial participants were enrolled into age subgroups of 18-55, 56-69 and 70-plus years, which contained around 140, 26 and 57 TCR-sequenced participants, respectively. The full study reports these points: Conclusions about previously exposed vaccinees were limited because only six or seven AZD1222 recipients were SARS-CoV-2 seropositive at baseline. Vaccine-associated CD4 TCRs spanned the whole spike protein, with dominant responses in regions 160-218 and 743-854. Participants were mostly white British and included more females than males, and it was suggested by the authors that clonal diversity may have been underestimated. Epitopes outside the regions mutated in the B.1.351 and B.1.1.7 variants were reportedly recognized by nearly half of the unique spike-specific TCRs. The 56-69-year group was small, and its depth increase did not reach significance, likely because of low power. After two AZD1222 doses, both the breadth and the depth of spike-specific TCRs were significantly higher than at day 0 and than in MenACWY recipients. Because no samples from the day 14 peak response were available, repertoires could be characterized only after the peak T cell response.

Concerning this clone: Its antigen target is currently unknown. No base quality values were provided; no much bigger clone lies one nucleotide off.

The time point tag for this specimen amounts to: about 28 days (+/-7) after the second vaccine dose. AZD1222 recipients with second doses at about 4 weeks or about 12 weeks were pooled, because spike-specific TCR depth and breadth did not differ between schedules. The vaccinee samples were drawn from two UK trials, COV001 and COV002, one of which was a single-blind randomized controlled phase 2/3 trial testing AZD1222 (ChAdOx1 nCoV-19) in healthy adults. Trial participant PBMC samples were collected at day 0 and day 28 after the second dose for TCRbeta chain sequencing. The CDR3 has 11 amino acids, counting the end cysteine and phenylalanine. Only the CDR3 DNA stays, 33 bases, in frame from base 1. V lost 11 bases and J lost 7 bases; the stretch between them is 12 bases long. From the germline V gene (reference sequence), CDR1 is MNHEY and CDR2 is SMNVEV. The CDR3 regions of human TCRbeta chains were subjected to immunosequencing. Turning to the authors' computational methods: TCRs in the repertoires were matched against a reference library of SARS-CoV-2-specific TCRs that had been generated with the MIRA antigen-specificity platform. Breadth was defined as the fraction of unique TCRs that were SARS-CoV-2-associated. Depth was defined as the fraction of total T cells that were SARS-CoV-2-associated. Each spike-specific TCR was assigned to its reactive spike region and to a CD4 or CD8 class using the MIRA data. Log10-transformed breadth and depth values were compared by one-way ANOVA with Sidak's multiple comparisons tests. TCRdb obtained this table from immuneACCESS and retained in-frame rearrangements with V and J assigned. These tables miss some clones; where compared with another copy, unresolved V genes account for less than half of the shortfall, and the remainder is unexplained. The D gene and trimming were derived from the DNA, and the V and J assignments and clone size from that table. In this sample the table shows 120,000 to 150,000 clones, 85% to 90% of which occur a single time. The top ten clonotypes cover about 5% of the sample.

This specimen consisted of peripheral blood, obtained 28 days after the second AZD1222 dose. This receptor was identified in an adult who received the AZD1222 COVID-19 vaccine. The sequence joins TRBV27 to TRBJ2-1, with no confident D gene call. The sequenced DNA: TGTGCCTCAGGAGATCGGAATGAGCAGTTCTTC. It translates to CASGDRNEQFF.